The 12 T cell receptor beta chains listed next were all sequenced from one sample in a study of blood T cells in healthy people across ages. For the second PCR, which ran for about 6 to 11 cycles, a sample-barcoded 5' primer and a J-beta primer mix were used. TCRdb recomputed calls from the 5' RACE reads with MiXCR, one row per CDR3 protein. The sample consists of 750,000 to 1,000,000 distinct CDR3 sequences, around 29% of them appearing once. The same sample was also studied in work on T cells of mothers and their children.

The sample comprised blood. The source is a woman between 35 and 50 years old in good health.

This chain connects TRBV20-1 to TRBJ2-1, with 9 bases matching TRBD2. The length of the CDR3 is 14 residues. V shed 7 bases and J 8 bases; nucleotides not matched to a gene: 12. Germline lookup yields CDR1 DFQATT and CDR2 SNEGSKA (reference sequence). The CDR3 reads CSGRPGLASHEQFF. In DNA, the CDR3 is TGCAGTGGCCGCCCGGGACTAGCCTCCCATGAGCAGTTCTTC.

The V call is TRBV19, the J call TRBJ2-1; no reliable D call. V dropped 1 base and J dropped 7 bases, with 5 bases sitting between them. The germline V gene encodes CDR1 LNHDA and CDR2 SQIVND (reference sequence). CDR3 size: 12 residues. The CDR3, as DNA: TGTGCCAGTAGTATAGGAGTGAATGAGCAGTTCTTC. Its translation is CASSIGVNEQFF.

As concerns this clonotype: At one end, the junction sequence differs from germline, possibly due to a read error. This chain connects TRBV7-7 to TRBJ2-7; 9 bases match TRBD2. The V gene's germline CDR1 is SSHAT and CDR2 FNYEAQ (reference sequence). This CDR3 has 16 residues. The CDR3 here is CASSPQLSGGSYEQYF. The CDR3 nucleotides read TGTGCTAGCAGCCCCCAACTTAGCGGGGGCTCCTACGAGCAGTACTTC.

In the case of this clonotype: One junction end disagrees with the germline gene, perhaps due to a read error. The genes are TRBV3-1 and TRBJ2-2, with TRBD2 as a possible D gene (5 bases). The germline CDR1 and CDR2 sequences are LGHDT and YNNKEL (reference sequence). The CDR3 extends over 13 amino acids. The CDR3 sequence is CASSQDNTGELLF. The CDR3 coding sequence is TGTGCCAGCAGCCAAGATAACACCGGGGAGCTGTTGTTT.

The chain links TRBV7-3 to TRBJ2-1; 7 bases match TRBD2. CDR1 SGHTA and CDR2 FQGTGA come from the germline V gene. CDR3 length: 16 residues. J lost 6 bases, V lost 5 bases, and 13 bases had no gene match. This chain's CDR3 is CASSPLGGGFSNEQFF. CDR3 nucleotide sequence: TGTGCCAGCAGCCCCCTGGGGGGGGGGTTTAGCAATGAGCAGTTCTTC.

This chain connects TRBV19 to TRBJ1-2, with a tentative D call TRBD1 (6 bases). The V gene's germline CDR1 is LNHDA and CDR2 SQIVND (reference sequence). The V and J ends lost 5 bases and 3 bases respectively, with 16 bases between them. The length of the CDR3 is 15 residues. The CDR3 is CASSLDAGVYYGYTF. CDR3 sequence (DNA): TGTGCCAGTAGTTTGGACGCAGGGGTCTACTATGGCTACACCTTC.

This clonotype was seen a few times. V is TRBV7-2 and J is TRBJ2-1, with a possible D match to TRBD1 (6 bases). The CDR3 covers 14 residues. Germline-derived CDR1 and CDR2 are SGHTA and FQGNSA. V lost 5 bases and J 7 bases, leaving 15 bases between the germline ends. CDR3 sequence: CASSPTLTGNEQFF. The DNA of the CDR3 is TGTGCCAGCAGCCCTACCCTCACAGGGAATGAGCAGTTCTTC.

This clonotype was found a few times. The genes are TRBV7-2 and TRBJ1-3, with TRBD1 matching 9 bases. This CDR3 has 16 residues. V was pared by 4 bases and J by 1 base, with 5 bases of the junction left unmatched. The germline V gene encodes CDR1 SGHTA and CDR2 FQGNSA. In DNA form, the CDR3 reads TGTGCCAGCAGCTCCACAGGGGGCTGGTCTGGAAACACCATATATTTT. Its translation is CASSSTGGWSGNTIYF.

This clonotype was seen ten or more times. The V gene is TRBV7-2, the J gene TRBJ1-2, with unresolved D. The CDR3 contains 13 residues. Germline-derived CDR1 and CDR2 are SGHTA and FQGNSA. The V and J ends lost 4 bases and 5 bases respectively, with 11 bases between them. This CDR3 reads CASSSIGSYGYTF. As DNA, the CDR3 is TGTGCCAGCAGCTCCATCGGCAGTTATGGCTACACCTTC.

Ten or more counts support this clonotype. The chain carries TRBV27 and TRBJ2-7; possible D gene TRBD1, 5 bases. V lost 0 bases, J lost 5 bases, and 11 bases lay in between. Germline V gene data show CDR1 as MNHEY and CDR2 as SMNVEV (reference sequence). The CDR3 is 14 amino acids. The CDR3 here is CASSLSVQGHEQYF. In DNA, the CDR3 is TGTGCCAGCAGTTTATCGGTCCAGGGCCACGAGCAGTACTTC.

This clonotype has more than one count but fewer than ten. The gene calls are TRBV15 and TRBJ2-2; D perhaps matches TRBD1 (6 bases). The V end was cut by 3 bases, the J end by 0 bases, with 14 bases between. Germline loops: CDR1 LNHNV, CDR2 YYDKDF (reference sequence). The CDR3 runs 17 residues. CDR3 region: CATSRAYGTSNTGELFF. The CDR3 bases are TGTGCCACCAGCAGGGCGTACGGGACATCGAACACCGGGGAGCTGTTTTTT.

The chain recombines TRBV29-1 with TRBJ1-4, with D unclear. Per germline, CDR1 SQVTM and CDR2 ANQGSEA. The length of the CDR3 is 13 residues. Trimming pared 3 bases from V and 2 bases from J, leaving 7 bases between. The CDR3 nucleotides are TGCAGCGTTGAGCGTGGTACTAATGAAAAACTGTTTTTT. This encodes CSVERGTNEKLFF.